The next 9 T cell receptor beta chains were all read from a single sample in a study of spatial heterogeneity in lung cancer. MiXCR, applied by TCRdb to the 5' RACE reads, yields one record per CDR3 protein. This repertoire shows around 110,000 distinct CDR3 sequences, 10% to 15% found once; its top ten account for approximately 15%. Described time point: blood at routine non-recurrence follow-up after resection. Unsorted whole RNA samples from tumor, nontumor lung or frozen PBMC were sequenced. The source material was PBMCs, sampled at follow-up. The receptor set was obtained from a male donor with early-stage non-small cell lung cancer.

This clonotype was seen only a few times. This rearrangement joins TRBV11-2 to TRBJ2-1; unclear D gene. Germline V gene data show CDR1 as SGHAT and CDR2 as FQNNGV. The CDR3 is 13 residues long. V lost 1 base to trimming and J lost 6 bases, with 7 bases between them. Here the CDR3 DNA reads TGTGCCAGCAGCTTAGTACCTCCCAATGAGCAGTTCTTC. Amino acids: CASSLVPPNEQFF.

This clonotype was seen more than once but under ten times. This rearrangement joins TRBV5-1 to TRBJ2-5; D ambiguous. The CDR3 sequence is 13 residues long. Germline V gene sequence: CDR1 SGHRS, CDR2 YFSETQ. The germline V and J ends were trimmed by 6 bases and 2 bases, with 11 bases remaining between them. The CDR3 DNA is TGCGCCAGCACCCCTGGCAGACAAGAGACCCAGTACTTC. This gives the protein CASTPGRQETQYF.

The sample holds a few counts of this clonotype. CDR3: CASRDPLFGGVTDTQYF. The CDR3 bases are TGCGCCAGCAGGGACCCTCTTTTCGGAGGGGTCACAGATACGCAGTATTTT. The chain links TRBV23-1 to TRBJ2-3; weak D call: TRBD2 (6 bases). TRBV23-1 is annotated as an ORF whose role is uncertain. This CDR3 has 17 amino acids. The V end was cut by 6 bases, the J end by 2 bases, with 21 bases between.

Concerning this clonotype itself: This may arise from a read error, as a much more abundant clone is one base away. The rearrangement uses TRBV23-1 and TRBJ2-7; 9 nucleotides agree with TRBD1. TRBV23-1 is assigned to the ORF class and has an uncertain function. The CDR3 loop spans 14 amino acids. This CDR3 is CASGVTGGAYERYF. The CDR3 bases are TGCGCCAGCGGGGTTACAGGGGGCGCCTACGAGCGGTACTTC.

There are many counts of this clonotype. This chain uses TRBV29-1 with TRBJ2-1; D ambiguous. The V end was cut by 7 bases, the J end by 7 bases, with 14 bases between. This CDR3 contains 12 residues. In germline, CDR1 is SQVTM, CDR2 ANQGSEA. The CDR3 spells CSALPTPNEQFF. The CDR3 nucleotides read TGCAGCGCCCTCCCGACCCCAAATGAGCAGTTCTTC.

At least ten counts were recorded for this clonotype. The rearrangement links TRBV5-6 to TRBJ1-1, with D unresolved. The CDR3 has 15 amino acids. V shed 0 bases and J shed 3 bases, with 12 bases lying between them. Germline V lookup: CDR1 SGHDT, CDR2 YYEEEE. In DNA, the CDR3 is TGTGCCAGCAGCTTGGCCGGTTACGACTACACTGAAGCTTTCTTT. Its protein product is CASSLAGYDYTEAFF.

This clonotype was picked up a small number of times. The rearrangement joins TRBV7-3 to TRBJ2-1; D tentatively fits TRBD1 or TRBD2 (5 bases each). This CDR3 region has 13 residues. CDR1 SGHTA and CDR2 FQGTGA come from the germline V gene. Trimming removed 3 bases at V and 9 bases at J, with 12 bases between. The CDR3 DNA sequence: TGTGCCAGCAGCTTTGGCGAGGGGCTTGAGCAGTTCTTC. Translating gives CASSFGEGLEQFF.

In its sample, this clonotype was seen many times. J is TRBJ2-3 and V is TRBV9, with 8 bases aligning to TRBD1. The ends lost 2 bases at V and 6 bases at J; junction bases unmatched: 11. The CDR3 has 16 amino acids. The germline V gene encodes CDR1 SGDLS and CDR2 YYNGEE. CDR3 DNA sequence: TGTGCCAGCAGCGTTGGAACAGGGGGAGCAAAGGATACGCAGTATTTT. Amino acid sequence: CASSVGTGGAKDTQYF.

This clonotype was seen only a few times. The rearrangement links TRBV6-1 to TRBJ1-1; 8 bases align to TRBD1. J was trimmed by 3 bases and V by 4 bases; bases with no gene match: 4. This CDR3 region has 14 residues. The germline gives CDR1 MNHNS, CDR2 SASEGT. CDR3 residues: CASSADRGDTEAFF. The CDR3 nucleotides are TGTGCCAGCAGTGCCGACAGGGGCGACACTGAAGCTTTCTTT.